Each of the 21 T cell receptor beta chains below was sequenced from the same sample in a study of OX40 agonist ivuxolimab in advanced cancers. The assay was immunoSEQ multiplex PCR, and TCRdb's table has in-frame clones only and misses some. The sample carries more than 50,000 clones, around 92% recorded once. This material consisted of CD4+ or CD8+ T cells sorted from blood, taken in a trial of the OX40 agonist ivuxolimab. The source is an adult with an advanced solid tumor such as melanoma, head and neck, liver or kidney cancer.

This chain joins TRBV5-4 and TRBJ2-2; D ambiguous. The germline CDR1 and CDR2 sequences are SGHNT and YYREEE (reference sequence). The CDR3 length is 14 residues. V was pared by 4 bases and J by 1 base, with 8 bases between. DNA for the CDR3: TGTGCCAGCAGCGCTTCAGGGAACACCGGGGAGCTGTTTTTT. Translating gives CASSASGNTGELFF.

The chain links TRBV5-1 to TRBJ1-1, with D possibly TRBD1 on 5 matching bases. V lost 3 bases and J lost 1, with 19 bases in between. Germline V gene data show CDR1 as SGHRS and CDR2 as YFSETQ. The length of the CDR3 is 17 residues. The CDR3 DNA follows: TGCGCCAGCAGCTCCAACCCCGGGACTGGGGGGAACACTGAAGCTTTCTTT. Protein sequence: CASSSNPGTGGNTEAFF.

Note on this clone: The junction departs from germline at one end; a sequencing error may be responsible. V usage is TRBV5-1 and J usage is TRBJ2-2; TRBD1 is a possible D gene (6 bases). Germline-derived CDR1 and CDR2 are SGHRS and YFSETQ. This CDR3 is built from 13 residues. The CDR3 sequence is CAGSLAGAGELFF. The CDR3 DNA follows: TGCGCCGGCAGCTTGGCAGGGGCCGGGGAGCTGTTTTTT.

The rearrangement uses TRBV5-1 and TRBJ2-7; either TRBD1 or TRBD2 may fit D (5 bases each). CDR1 is SGHRS, CDR2 YFSETQ, per germline. The CDR3 runs to 17 residues. V was clipped by 1 base and J by 0 bases, with 17 bases between them. CDR3 nucleotides: TGCGCCAGCAGCTTGTCTCCGGGGACGGATAGCTCCTACGAGCAGTACTTC. Its translation is CASSLSPGTDSSYEQYF.

This clone showed up just once. The J gene is TRBJ2-7, the V gene TRBV7-9, with 10 bases matching TRBD2. Germline V gene data show CDR1 as SEHNR and CDR2 as FQNEAQ (reference sequence). This CDR3 is built from 16 residues. Trimming removed 4 bases from V and 2 bases from J; junction bases left unmatched: 8. The CDR3 is CASSSSGTSEAYEQYF. As DNA, the CDR3 is TGTGCCAGCAGCTCCTCTGGGACTAGCGAGGCCTACGAGCAGTACTTC.

This clone was observed once. The rearrangement links TRBV4-3 to TRBJ2-7, with 9 bases that match TRBD1. The germline V gene encodes CDR1 LGHNA and CDR2 YSLEER. V was pared by 0 bases and J by 3 bases, with 3 bases of the junction left unmatched. The CDR3 length is 15 residues. This CDR3 is CASSQDYRGLYEQYF. The CDR3 DNA is TGCGCCAGCAGCCAAGATTACAGGGGGCTCTACGAGCAGTACTTC.

This rearrangement joins TRBV19 to TRBJ1-3; TRBD1 is a possible D gene (5 bases). The CDR3 is 15 residues long. Germline lookup yields CDR1 LNHDA and CDR2 SQIVND (reference sequence). V lost 5 bases, J lost 0 bases, and 11 bases lay in between. In DNA form, the CDR3 reads TGTGCCAGTAGTTGGGCAGGGCACTCTGGAAACACCATATATTTT. The encoded protein is CASSWAGHSGNTIYF.

The V and J genes are TRBV27 and TRBJ2-7; a possible D gene is TRBD1 (6 bases). The germline V gene has CDR1 MNHEY and CDR2 SMNVEV (reference sequence). Trimming stripped 2 bases from V and 6 bases from J, with 8 bases between. The CDR3 consists of 12 residues. CDR3 region: CASSLRGGEQYF. The CDR3 coding sequence is TGTGCCAGCAGTTTACGAGGGGGCGAGCAGTACTTC.

This chain links TRBV6-5 with TRBJ1-5; 12 bases align to TRBD1. Germline CDR1 reads MNHEY; CDR2 reads SVGAGI. Trimming cost V 8 bases and J 4 bases; bases outside gene matches: 3. This CDR3 region has 14 residues. Written as DNA, the CDR3 is TGTGCCAGCTGGGACAGGGGGCCTAATCAGCCCCAGCATTTT. This translates into CASWDRGPNQPQHF.

This clone was seen a single time. This chain's CDR3 is CASSLAGPYSNQPQHF. In nucleotides, the CDR3 is TGTGCCAGCAGCCTGGCTGGCCCTTATAGCAATCAGCCCCAGCATTTT. The rearrangement uses TRBV4-2 and TRBJ1-5; D uncertain. This CDR3 is built from 16 residues. CDR1 is LGHNA and CDR2 is YNFKEQ in the germline V gene. V shed 4 bases and J shed 0 bases, with 13 bases lying between them.

This clone was counted once. CDR3 residues: CASSLEGLLYEQYF. The DNA for the CDR3 is TGCGCCAGCAGCTTGGAAGGACTCCTCTACGAGCAGTACTTC. V is TRBV5-1 and J is TRBJ2-7; maybe TRBD2 (5 bases). The V end lost 0 bases, the J end lost 3 bases, and 10 bases lay between the germline ends. The CDR3 is 14 residues long. CDR1 and CDR2 (germline): SGHRS, YFSETQ.

This chain connects TRBV9 to TRBJ2-6; D is perhaps TRBD1 (5 bases). V gave up 4 bases and J gave up 3 bases, with 26 bases separating them. Per the germline V gene, CDR1 is SGDLS and CDR2 is YYNGEE. CDR3 length equals 20 residues. CDR3 residues: CASSPGLGFQGTDGANVLTF. The CDR3, as DNA: TGTGCCAGCAGCCCGGGCTTGGGGTTTCAGGGTACTGATGGGGCCAACGTCCTGACTTTC.

The V call is TRBV9, the J call TRBJ2-1; maybe TRBD2 (5 bases). This CDR3 has 16 residues. V was trimmed by 1 base and J by 0 bases, leaving 11 bases between them. Germline assignment: CDR1 SGDLS and CDR2 YYNGEE. The CDR3 nucleotides read TGTGCCAGCAGCGTACATGGTGGGAGCTCCTACAATGAGCAGTTCTTC. Its translation: CASSVHGGSSYNEQFF.

This chain connects TRBV7-6 to TRBJ2-1; the match to TRBD2 covers 12 bases. The CDR3 runs 15 residues. V lost 0 bases and J lost 7; bases outside the gene matches: 1. Germline lookup yields CDR1 SGHVS and CDR2 FNYEAQ. The CDR3 DNA reads as TGTGCCAGCAGCTTAGCAACTAGCGGGAGGAATGAGCAGTTCTTC. Its translation is CASSLATSGRNEQFF.

This clone was recorded once. The chain combines TRBV30 with TRBJ2-1, with 9 bases matching TRBD2. This CDR3 region has 16 residues. From germline, CDR1 is GTSNPN and CDR2 SVGIG (reference sequence). V lost 4 bases to trimming and J lost 6 bases; unmatched junction nucleotides: 13. The CDR3: CAWKNEGLARGNEQFF. CDR3 bases: TGTGCCTGGAAGAATGAGGGACTAGCTAGGGGCAATGAGCAGTTCTTC. Combining the CDR3 with reference TRBV30 and TRBJ2-1 gives the whole variable domain SQTIHQWPATLVQPVGSPLSLECTVEGTSNPNLYWYRQAAGRGLQLLFYSVGIGQISSEVPQNLSASRPQDRQFILSSKKLLLSDSGFYLCAWKNEGLARGNEQFFGPGTRLTVL.

The chain employs TRBV27 and TRBJ2-2, with TRBD1 identical over 9 bases. The CDR3 is 15 residues long. Germline V lookup: CDR1 MNHEY, CDR2 SMNVEV (reference sequence). The V and J ends lost 5 bases and 5 bases, in that order; junction bases with no gene match: 6. The DNA of the CDR3 is TGTGCCAGCAGTATACGGACAGGGGTGACCGGGGAGCTGTTTTTT. Protein sequence: CASSIRTGVTGELFF.

The V and J genes are TRBV27 and TRBJ1-4; unclear D gene. V was clipped by 3 bases and J by 2 bases, with 7 bases between them. The CDR3 covers 14 residues. Germline CDR1 MNHEY, CDR2 SMNVEV (reference sequence). DNA for the CDR3: TGTGCCAGCAGTTTTGGGGTGACTAATGAAAAACTGTTTTTT. It encodes CASSFGVTNEKLFF.

Notes on this clone: The identical CDR3 is also encoded by other nucleotide sequences in the sample. The chain couples TRBV6-5 to TRBJ2-7, with TRBD2 as a possible D gene (5 bases). This CDR3 is built from 12 residues. Trimming took 5 bases from V and 3 from J, leaving 8 bases between them. The germline gives CDR1 MNHEY, CDR2 SVGAGI. CDR3 in amino acids: CASSRDSYEQYF. The CDR3 coding sequence is TGTGCCAGCAGTCGGGATAGCTACGAGCAGTACTTC.

V usage is TRBV9 and J usage is TRBJ2-3; 15 bases are shared with TRBD2. CDR1 is SGDLS, CDR2 YYNGEE, per germline. The CDR3 is made up of 16 amino acids. Trimming took 5 bases from V and 6 from J; bases not matched to a gene: 7. The CDR3 spells CASRTGTSGRKDTQYF. CDR3 DNA: TGTGCCAGCAGAACCGGGACTAGCGGGAGGAAGGATACGCAGTATTTT.

CDR3 residues: CASSLAYLWHGGTDTQYF. CDR3 DNA sequence: TGCGCCAGCAGCTTGGCCTATTTGTGGCACGGCGGCACAGATACGCAGTATTTT. This chain connects TRBV5-1 to TRBJ2-3; D not certain. Trimming took 0 bases from V and 1 from J, leaving 18 bases between them. The CDR3 extends over 18 amino acids. CDR1 SGHRS and CDR2 YFSETQ come from the germline V gene.

The chain couples TRBV7-3 to TRBJ2-2, with 13 nucleotides matching TRBD2. Trimming took 2 bases from V and 4 from J; bases not matched to a gene: 4. Looked up from germline, CDR1 is SGHTA and CDR2 is FQGTGA. This CDR3 is built from 17 residues. The CDR3 DNA reads TGTGCCAGCAGCTTAGACGGGACTAGCGGGATCACCGGGGAGCTGTTTTTT. It encodes CASSLDGTSGITGELFF.